The 5 T cell receptor beta chains given below trace back to one sample, sequenced in a study of post-analysis software for immune sequencing data. The authors incorporated unique molecular identifiers into the TCR beta cDNA libraries. TCRdb itself ran the PCR reads through MiXCR, one entry per CDR3 protein. The data show a few hundred thousand distinct CDR3 sequences, with 30% to 45% seen just once and roughly 8.2% held by the top ten. Antigen specificity for these receptors is unknown. Study-level results: The five TRBV segments detected at higher frequency in patients than in controls included TRBV5-6, TRBV5-1 and TRBV20-1.

Sequencing was carried out using blood. Receptors originate from a girl aged 2 to 9 with multiple sclerosis.

J is TRBJ2-5 and V is TRBV4-2, with 9 positions matching TRBD2. The CDR3 runs 14 residues. Germline V lookup: CDR1 LGHNA, CDR2 YNFKEQ. The J segment lost 4 bases and the V segment lost 0 bases, leaving 0 bases of the junction unmatched. The CDR3 DNA reads as TGTGCCAGCAGCCAAGATAGCGGGAGAGAGACCCAGTACTTC. Translation gives CASSQDSGRETQYF.

The V gene is TRBV5-1, the J gene TRBJ2-2; the D call may be TRBD1 or TRBD2 (5 bases each). The germline CDR1 and CDR2 sequences are SGHRS and YFSETQ. The CDR3 covers 12 residues. The V end lost 1 base, the J end lost 9 bases, and 7 bases lay between the germline ends. The CDR3: CASSLRGRELFF. The CDR3 nucleotides are TGCGCCAGCAGCTTGCGGGGCCGGGAGCTGTTTTTT.

V usage is TRBV7-9 and J usage is TRBJ1-4; D might be TRBD1 (5 bases). CDR1 SEHNR and CDR2 FQNEAQ come from the germline V gene (reference sequence). This CDR3 contains 13 residues. The germline V and J ends were trimmed by 5 bases and 6 bases, with 10 bases remaining between them. CDR3 residues: CASSQGDHEKLFF. The DNA of the CDR3 is TGTGCCAGCAGCCAAGGGGATCATGAAAAACTGTTTTTT.

About this clonotype: The junction departs from the called germline gene at one end, perhaps through a read error. For the CDR3, the DNA is TGTGCCAGCAGTTCCCCCTTGGGGGGCTCCTACAATGGGCAGTTCTTC. As protein: CASSSPLGGSYNGQFF. This chain links TRBV27 with TRBJ2-1; D may correspond to TRBD1 or TRBD2 (6 bases each). CDR1 is MNHEY, CDR2 SMNVEV, per germline (reference sequence). This CDR3 is 16 amino acids long.

The V gene is TRBV5-5, the J gene TRBJ2-7; TRBD2 is a possible D gene (6 bases). CDR1 is SGHKS, CDR2 YYEKEE, per germline (reference sequence). V lost 4 bases and J 0 bases, leaving 14 bases between the germline ends. This CDR3 spans 15 amino acids. The CDR3 bases are TGTGCCAGCAGCCGTCCCGGGACTGTCTCCTACGAGCAGTACTTC. Its protein is CASSRPGTVSYEQYF.